This T cell receptor beta chain was captured by sequencing in a study of blood T cell repertoires in COVID-19 (dated by TCRdb to the early 2020s). In the study overall: Collaborator samples came from the United States, Italy and Spain and covered acute and convalescent phases of COVID-19. The dataset comprised deeply sampled blood TCRbeta repertoires from subjects exposed to, actively infected with, or recovered from COVID-19. The material from the prospective study consisted of cDNA or gDNA derived from T cells, B-cell-depleted T cells, or PBMCs. The repertoires were released in a freely available public database intended as a resource for research on the immune response to SARS-CoV-2. Where available, HLA class I and class II types were taken from metadata supplied by the sample provider and were not determined by assay-based typing. Sample metadata almost always included a de-identified subject ID, COVID-19 status, age in years and sex. The samples were drawn from two sources: the first 160 participants of the ongoing ImmuneRACE study, and 1,200 or so subjects contributed by 6 global collaborators.

Taken from the germline V gene (reference sequence), the CDR1 and CDR2 loops are LNHDA and SQIVND. From its cysteine to its phenylalanine, the CDR3 spans 12 amino acids. The CDR3 DNA has 36 bases and is translated from base 1. Trimming costs V 8 bases and J 7 bases, and their ends lie 12 bases apart. The immunoSEQ Assay, a bias-controlled multiplex PCR, was used to amplify TCRbeta CDR3 regions from genomic DNA. The study's processing was this. The number of nucleated cells in each sample was estimated by amplification of reference gene primers within the assay. To quantify the absolute abundance of each unique TCRbeta CDR3 rearrangement, sequence reads were collapsed and filtered. For each sample, productive Simpson clonality was calculated as the square root of Simpson's diversity index across productive rearrangements. TCRdb stores this immuneACCESS table with in-frame sequences only. Part of the clones is absent; in the studies checked, under half of the shortfall reflects unresolved V genes, and no reason is known for the rest. V, J and clone size are taken as reported in that table, and D and trimming were inferred from the DNA itself. The sample data list under 130,000 clones, and 85% to 90% of these were observed just once. The ten largest clonotypes hold roughly 32% of the sample.

As to this clone: Its antigen has not been determined. No quality values exist for individual bases; no much larger clone is one base distant.

Whole blood was collected in K2EDTA tubes by collaborating institutions according to the institutions' own protocols. For TCRbeta analysis, collaborators shipped samples as frozen whole blood, isolated PBMCs, or DNA extracted from either of those sample types. Here is what the overall study found, with its caveats: Clinical and demographic metadata were provided uncurated, with the amount varying by source and participant.

The origin of this receptor is a woman older than 75 with acute or convalescent COVID-19. Recombination joined TRBV19 with TRBJ1-5; TRBD1 could be the D gene, as 6 bases match. Sequencing was performed on peripheral blood. The CDR3 reads as follows: CASEQGRQPQHF. At the DNA level, the sequence is TGTGCCAGTGAACAGGGTCGCCAGCCCCAGCATTTT.